This entry lists 27 T cell receptor beta chains sequenced from one sample in a study of cytomegalovirus exposure and HLA in healthy donors. Amplification used 60 Vbeta primers and 13 Jbeta primers. TCRdb's table, derived via immunoSEQ multiplex PCR, lists solely in-frame clones and lacks some. The clone table shows around 45,000 clones, with the ten largest holding under 2%. The sample taken for sequencing was PBMCs. These TCRs come from a woman aged 25 to 39 in good health and CMV-seronegative.

The V call is TRBV27, the J call TRBJ1-1; D possibly corresponds to TRBD1 (6 bases). Germline V gene sequence: CDR1 MNHEY, CDR2 SMNVEV (reference sequence). The CDR3 spans 13 residues. V dropped 4 bases and J dropped 5 bases, with 11 bases sitting between them. CDR3 sequence: CASSWRGGTEAFF. In DNA form, the CDR3 reads TGTGCCAGCAGTTGGAGGGGGGGGACTGAAGCTTTCTTT.

The chain uses TRBV11-3 and TRBJ1-1, with D tentatively TRBD1 (6 bases). CDR1 is SGHNT and CDR2 is YENEEA in the germline V gene. CDR3 length: 14 residues. V was trimmed by 1 base and J by 4 bases, leaving 10 bases between them. CDR3 sequence reads: CASSLGLTGTEAFF. In DNA form, the CDR3 reads TGTGCCAGCAGCTTAGGTTTGACAGGCACTGAAGCTTTCTTT.

The chain joins TRBV9 to TRBJ1-2; no firm D call. Between the trimmed V and J ends, which lost 1 base and 0 bases, there was a span of 10 bases. CDR3 length: 15 amino acids. CDR1 and CDR2 from the germline V gene are SGDLS and YYNGEE. In nucleotides, the CDR3 is TGTGCCAGCAGCGTAACCCCCACACCTAACTATGGCTACACCTTC. Its protein product is CASSVTPTPNYGYTF.

V usage is TRBV6-1 and J usage is TRBJ1-2; TRBD1 is a possible D gene (6 bases). V lost 7 bases and J lost 8, with 20 bases in between. The CDR3 length is 14 residues. Germline CDR1 and CDR2: MNHNS and SASEGT. CDR3: CASTIKTGSGGYTF. The CDR3 region has the DNA TGTGCCAGCACTATTAAGACAGGCTCAGGAGGCTACACCTTC.

The rearrangement uses TRBV7-6 and TRBJ2-1; TRBD2 matches at 10 bases. Germline CDR1 SGHVS, CDR2 FNYEAQ. CDR3 size: 15 residues. With V trimmed by 5 bases and J by 6 bases, 7 bases remained unmatched. CDR3 bases: TGTGCCAGCAGCCAAAGCGGGAGGGCTGCCAATGAGCAGTTCTTC. Translated: CASSQSGRAANEQFF.

The chain uses TRBV27 and TRBJ1-4; D remains ambiguous. CDR1 and CDR2 (germline): MNHEY, SMNVEV (reference sequence). The ends were cut back, 4 bases at V and 11 bases at J, with 17 bases in the middle. CDR3 length: 14 residues. The CDR3, as DNA: TGTGCCAGCAGTTCAGCAGTCGCCACGGGGAAACTGTTTTTT. Translating it yields CASSSAVATGKLFF.

The chain employs TRBV14 and TRBJ2-7; D perhaps matches TRBD2 (7 bases). The CDR3 length is 16 residues. The V end was cut by 0 bases, the J end by 1 base, with 13 bases between. Germline assignment: CDR1 SGHDN and CDR2 FVKESK. The CDR3 sequence: CASSQDWGGASYEQYF. In nucleotides, the CDR3 is TGTGCCAGCAGCCAAGATTGGGGGGGCGCATCCTACGAGCAGTACTTC.

The chain carries TRBV4-2 and TRBJ2-3; D possibly corresponds to TRBD1 (6 bases). V shed 0 bases and J shed 3 bases, with 16 bases lying between them. CDR3 length: 17 amino acids. Germline V gene lookup returns CDR1 LGHNA and CDR2 YNFKEQ. The CDR3 spells CASSQDPARGGTDTQYF. Written as DNA, the CDR3 is TGTGCCAGCAGCCAAGATCCGGCCAGAGGGGGTACAGATACGCAGTATTTT.

V gene TRBV7-6 combines with J gene TRBJ2-1; a weak D match, TRBD2 (5 bases). This CDR3 region has 14 residues. Germline assignment: CDR1 SGHVS and CDR2 FNYEAQ. With 4 bases removed from V and 4 bases from J, the gap between germline ends came to 11 bases. CDR3: CASSSWRVYNEQFF. The CDR3 region has the DNA TGTGCCAGCAGCTCCTGGCGGGTATACAATGAGCAGTTCTTC.

The rearrangement joins TRBV6-6 to TRBJ1-3; 9 nucleotides align to TRBD1. Germline V lookup: CDR1 MNHNY, CDR2 SVGAGI (reference sequence). The CDR3 runs to 13 residues. The junction had 7 bases not matched to a gene; V was cut back by 6 bases and J by 10 bases. The CDR3 sequence: CASSTNRGQTIYF. In DNA, the CDR3 is TGTGCCAGCAGCACCAACAGGGGGCAAACCATATATTTT.

The V gene is TRBV28, the J gene TRBJ1-5; D remains unclear. Looked up from germline, CDR1 is MDHEN and CDR2 is SYDVKM. CDR3 size: 14 residues. V lost 2 bases to trimming and J lost 7 bases, with 12 bases between them. The CDR3 nucleotides read TGTGCCAGCAGTTTACGCGGGGTTTTGCAGCCCCAGCATTTT. This sequence encodes CASSLRGVLQPQHF.

The J gene is TRBJ2-2, the V gene TRBV19; 7 bases are shared with TRBD1. The J segment lost 5 bases and the V segment lost 2 bases, leaving 5 bases of the junction unmatched. The CDR3 contains 15 residues. Per the germline V gene, CDR1 is LNHDA and CDR2 is SQIVND (reference sequence). This chain's CDR3 is CASSIQQGRTGELFF. In nucleotides, the CDR3 is TGTGCCAGTAGTATACAACAGGGGCGGACCGGGGAGCTGTTTTTT.

This chain connects TRBV5-4 to TRBJ1-2; D uncertain. Germline V gene data show CDR1 as SGHNT and CDR2 as YYREEE (reference sequence). The CDR3 is 15 residues long. The germline V and J ends were trimmed by 5 bases and 6 bases, with 20 bases remaining between them. The CDR3 spells CASSSVGVGIDGYTF. CDR3 in DNA: TGTGCCAGCAGTTCCGTCGGGGTTGGGATCGATGGCTACACCTTC.

The chain couples TRBV5-1 to TRBJ2-7; 11 bases are shared with TRBD2. J lost 7 bases, V lost 0 bases, and 6 bases had no gene match. Germline V gene data show CDR1 as SGHRS and CDR2 as YFSETQ. This CDR3 has 15 residues. CDR3 in DNA: TGCGCCAGCAGCTTGGATAGCGGGAGGGCCAAAGAGCAGTACTTC. Translated, it gives CASSLDSGRAKEQYF.

The J gene is TRBJ1-5, the V gene TRBV15; 7 bases align to TRBD1. V shed 0 bases, J shed 6 bases, and the junction held 5 bases outside the gene matches. The CDR3 runs 15 residues. CDR1 LNHNV and CDR2 YYDKDF come from the germline V gene (reference sequence). In DNA form, the CDR3 reads TGTGCCACCAGCAGAGATGGGACAGCTATTCAGCCCCAGCATTTT. It codes for CATSRDGTAIQPQHF.

V is TRBV6-1 and J is TRBJ1-5; D is ambiguous. This CDR3 has 16 residues. CDR1 and CDR2 from the germline V gene are MNHNS and SASEGT. V lost 3 bases, J lost 0 bases, and 12 bases lay in between. This CDR3 is CASSDRAAYSNQPQHF. For the CDR3, the DNA is TGTGCCAGCAGTGATCGAGCCGCTTATAGCAATCAGCCCCAGCATTTT.

The rearrangement uses TRBV10-2 and TRBJ2-5; 8 bases are shared with TRBD2. The V segment lost 7 bases and the J segment 4 bases; nucleotides outside the gene matches: 11. The germline V gene has CDR1 WSHSY and CDR2 SAAADI. The CDR3 is 15 amino acids. The CDR3 sequence is CASTPIGGAGETQYF. In DNA form, the CDR3 reads TGCGCCAGCACCCCAATCGGGGGGGCGGGAGAGACCCAGTACTTC.

With respect to this clone: In the same sample, other DNA sequences code for this CDR3. V usage is TRBV28 and J usage is TRBJ2-7, with a possible D match to TRBD1 (5 bases). From germline, CDR1 is MDHEN and CDR2 SYDVKM. The ends were cut back, 3 bases at V and 2 bases at J, with 11 bases in the middle. The CDR3 spans 14 residues. The CDR3 here is CASSFSQGPYEQYF. The CDR3 bases are TGTGCCAGCAGTTTTAGTCAGGGTCCCTACGAGCAGTACTTC.

The rearrangement links TRBV6-5 to TRBJ1-4; TRBD1 matches at 7 bases. This CDR3 has 15 residues. V shed 5 bases, J shed 5 bases, and the junction held 8 bases outside the gene matches. Germline CDR1 reads MNHEY; CDR2 reads SVGAGI. The CDR3 loop reads CASSHDRDPNEKLFF. The CDR3 region has the DNA TGTGCCAGCAGTCACGACAGGGACCCGAATGAAAAACTGTTTTTT.

The genes are TRBV6-5 and TRBJ1-2; tentatively, D is TRBD1 (6 bases). The V end was cut by 4 bases, the J end by 6 bases, with 15 bases between. This CDR3 is 14 amino acids long. Germline CDR1 reads MNHEY; CDR2 reads SVGAGI. CDR3 region: CASSSSTGRDGYTF. CDR3 sequence (DNA): TGTGCCAGCAGTTCCTCAACAGGGAGGGATGGCTACACCTTC.

This chain uses TRBV18 with TRBJ2-1, with 10 bases matching TRBD2. The CDR3 has 15 amino acids. CDR1 and CDR2 (germline): KGHSH, LQKENI. J was trimmed by 4 bases and V by 2 bases; bases with no gene match: 2. CDR3 nucleotide sequence: TGTGCCAGCTCACCAGTGACTAGCGGGTACAATGAGCAGTTCTTC. It yields the protein CASSPVTSGYNEQFF.

The chain couples TRBV9 to TRBJ2-7; TRBD2 matches 11 bases. The trim removed 4 bases at V and 2 bases at J, leaving 5 bases unmatched. Per germline, CDR1 SGDLS and CDR2 YYNGEE. This CDR3 spans 15 amino acids. The DNA of the CDR3 is TGTGCCAGCAGCCTAGCGGGAGGAACAGCCTACGAGCAGTACTTC. This gives the protein CASSLAGGTAYEQYF.

The V call is TRBV7-3, the J call TRBJ2-2, with a possible D match to TRBD1 (5 bases). CDR3 size: 12 residues. Trimming pared 8 bases from V and 1 base from J, leaving 5 bases between. CDR1 is SGHTA, CDR2 FQGTGA, per germline. The CDR3 nucleotides read TGTGCCAGCGGACAGAACACCGGGGAGCTGTTTTTT. Translated, it gives CASGQNTGELFF.

The rearrangement links TRBV2 to TRBJ2-2, with D unclear. The CDR3 length is 12 residues. Trimming stripped 6 bases from V and 4 bases from J, with 6 bases between. CDR1 SNHLY and CDR2 FYNNEI come from the germline V gene. The CDR3 nucleotides are TGTGCCAGCAGGATGAGCACCGGGGAGCTGTTTTTT. Residues: CASRMSTGELFF.

This chain uses TRBV5-1 with TRBJ2-5, with a weak D call TRBD2 (6 bases). The V end lost 0 bases, the J end lost 4 bases, and 10 bases lay between the germline ends. Germline V gives CDR1 SGHRS, CDR2 YFSETQ. The CDR3 runs 14 residues. CDR3 amino acids: CASSLVTSTETQYF. The DNA of the CDR3 is TGCGCCAGCAGCTTGGTTACTAGCACAGAGACCCAGTACTTC. The full variable domain, with the rest looked up from reference TRBV5-1 and TRBJ2-5, is KAGVTQTPRYLIKTRGQQVTLSCSPISGHRSVSWYQQTPGQGLQFLFEYFSETQRNKGNFPGRFSGRQFSNSRSEMNVSTLELGDSALYLCASSLVTSTETQYFGPGTRLLVL.

The chain couples TRBV27 to TRBJ1-1; 9 bases agree with TRBD1. Losses at the gene ends were 5 bases for V and 4 bases for J; bases not matched to a gene: 5. This CDR3 region has 14 residues. From germline, CDR1 is MNHEY and CDR2 SMNVEV (reference sequence). The CDR3 loop is CASSHTGGSTEAFF. The CDR3 DNA is TGTGCCAGCAGTCACACAGGGGGCTCCACTGAAGCTTTCTTT.

The rearrangement uses TRBV28 and TRBJ1-1; a weak D match, TRBD1 (5 bases). The germline V gene has CDR1 MDHEN and CDR2 SYDVKM. V was pared by 10 bases and J by 3 bases, with 18 bases between. The CDR3 length is 14 residues. This CDR3 reads CATLSPGWYTEAFF. The CDR3 DNA reads TGTGCCACCCTATCCCCAGGGTGGTACACTGAAGCTTTCTTT.